The T cell receptor beta chain under discussion was sequenced for a study of blood T cells in healthy people across ages. This clonotype was observed a few times. No antigen is known for it. Study results and limitations: Possibly, changes in expanded clonotypes were confounded because donor CMV status was unknown.

A second PCR, run for about 7 to 11 cycles, used a sample-barcoded 5' primer plus a J-beta primer mix. Through a template-switch adaptor with 12 random nucleotides, each cDNA molecule received a tag. MiXCR, applied by TCRdb to the 5' RACE reads, yields one record per CDR3 protein. The top ten hold approximately 0.71% of the sample, which has around 990,000 distinct CDR3 sequences, about 25% seen once. Germline V CDR1 and CDR2: SGHTA, FQGNSA. The CDR3 totals 17 residues. The ends lost 1 base at V and 4 bases at J; junction bases unmatched: 9. The data were also submitted as part of a second study, on T cells of mothers and their children.

The rearrangement uses TRBV7-2 and TRBJ1-1, with 10 bases fitting TRBD1. The clonotype originates from a girl aged 2 to 10 in good health. The sample was blood. CDR3 DNA sequence: TGTGCCAGCAGCTTAGTTGGGACAGGGGTCGGCGGCACTGAAGCTTTCTTT. It translates to CASSLVGTGVGGTEAFF.